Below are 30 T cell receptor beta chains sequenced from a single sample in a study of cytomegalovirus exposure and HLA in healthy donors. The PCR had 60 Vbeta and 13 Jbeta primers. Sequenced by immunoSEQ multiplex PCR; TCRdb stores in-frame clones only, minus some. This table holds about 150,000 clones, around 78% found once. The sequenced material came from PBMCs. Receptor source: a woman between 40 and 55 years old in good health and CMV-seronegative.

The CDR3 DNA follows: TGTGCCAGCAGCTTAGATCAGGCTCAGCCCCAGCATTTT. Its translation is CASSLDQAQPQHF. This chain uses TRBV7-9 with TRBJ1-5; D unresolved. Germline V CDR1 and CDR2: SEHNR, FQNEAQ (reference sequence). This CDR3 has 13 amino acids. V dropped 1 base and J dropped 6 bases, with 7 bases sitting between them.

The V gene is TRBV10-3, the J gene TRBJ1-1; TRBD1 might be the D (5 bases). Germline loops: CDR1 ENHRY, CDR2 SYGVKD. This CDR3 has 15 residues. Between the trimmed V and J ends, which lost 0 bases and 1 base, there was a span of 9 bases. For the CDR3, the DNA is TGTGCCATCAGTGAGTCAGGCAGGGCGAACACTGAAGCTTTCTTT. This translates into CAISESGRANTEAFF.

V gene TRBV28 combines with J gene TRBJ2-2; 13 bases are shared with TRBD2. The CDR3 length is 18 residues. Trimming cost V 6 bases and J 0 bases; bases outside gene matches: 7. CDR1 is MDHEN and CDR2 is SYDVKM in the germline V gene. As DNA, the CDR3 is TGTGCCAGCAGCTCCTGGACTAGCGGGGGCGCGAACACCGGGGAGCTGTTTTTT. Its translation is CASSSWTSGGANTGELFF.

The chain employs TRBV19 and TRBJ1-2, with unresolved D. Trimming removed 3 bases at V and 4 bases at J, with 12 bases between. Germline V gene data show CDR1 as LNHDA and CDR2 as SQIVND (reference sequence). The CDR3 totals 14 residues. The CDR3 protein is CASSIPELRYGYTF. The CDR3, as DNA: TGTGCCAGTAGTATCCCCGAGCTACGCTATGGCTACACCTTC.

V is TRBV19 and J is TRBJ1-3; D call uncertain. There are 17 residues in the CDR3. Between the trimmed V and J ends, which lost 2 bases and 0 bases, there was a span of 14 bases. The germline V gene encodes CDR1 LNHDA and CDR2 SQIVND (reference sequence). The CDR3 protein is CASSITLGWSSGNTIYF. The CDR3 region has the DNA TGTGCCAGTAGTATAACCCTCGGGTGGAGCTCTGGAAACACCATATATTTT.

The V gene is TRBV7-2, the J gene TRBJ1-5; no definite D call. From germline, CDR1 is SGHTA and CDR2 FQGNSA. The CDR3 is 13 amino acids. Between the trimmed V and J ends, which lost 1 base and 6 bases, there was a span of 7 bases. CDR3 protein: CASSLDYSQPQHF. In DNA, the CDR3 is TGTGCCAGCAGCTTAGATTACTCTCAGCCCCAGCATTTT.

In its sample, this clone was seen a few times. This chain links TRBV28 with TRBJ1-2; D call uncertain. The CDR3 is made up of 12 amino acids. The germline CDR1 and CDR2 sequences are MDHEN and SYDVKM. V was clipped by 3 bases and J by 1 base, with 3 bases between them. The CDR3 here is CASSLSNYGYTF. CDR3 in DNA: TGTGCCAGCAGTTTGAGTAACTATGGCTACACCTTC.

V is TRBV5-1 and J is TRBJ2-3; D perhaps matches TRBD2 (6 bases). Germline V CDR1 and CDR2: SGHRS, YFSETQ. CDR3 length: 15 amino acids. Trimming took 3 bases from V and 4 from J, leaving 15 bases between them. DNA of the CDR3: TGCGCCAGCAGCTGGAGGGCTGGGTATGCAGATACGCAGTATTTT. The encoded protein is CASSWRAGYADTQYF.

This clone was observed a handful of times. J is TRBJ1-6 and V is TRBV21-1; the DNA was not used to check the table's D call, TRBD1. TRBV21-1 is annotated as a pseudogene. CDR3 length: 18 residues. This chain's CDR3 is CASSKPGQGRHYNSPLHF. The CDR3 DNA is TGTGCCAGCAGCAAACCGGGACAGGGTAGGCACTATAATTCACCCCTCCACTTT.

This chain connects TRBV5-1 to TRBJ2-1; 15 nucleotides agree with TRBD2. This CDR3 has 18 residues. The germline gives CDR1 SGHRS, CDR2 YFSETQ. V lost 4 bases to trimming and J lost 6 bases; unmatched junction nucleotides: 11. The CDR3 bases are TGCGCCAGCAGCACCGGACTAGCGGGGGGGGCTTATAGCAATGAGCAGTTCTTC. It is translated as CASSTGLAGGAYSNEQFF.

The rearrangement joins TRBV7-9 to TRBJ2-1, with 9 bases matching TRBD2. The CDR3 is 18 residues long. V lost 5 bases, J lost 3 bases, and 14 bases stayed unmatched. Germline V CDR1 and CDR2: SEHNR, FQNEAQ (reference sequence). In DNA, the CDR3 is TGTGCCAGCAGCAAAACAGTACGCCTAGCGGGGATCTACAATGAGCAGTTCTTC. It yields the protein CASSKTVRLAGIYNEQFF. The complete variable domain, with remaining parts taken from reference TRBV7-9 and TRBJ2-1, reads DTGVSQNPRHKITKRGQNVTFRCDPISEHNRLYWYRQTLGQGPEFLTYFQNEAQLEKSRLLSDRFSAERPKGSFSTLEIQRTEQGDSAMYLCASSKTVRLAGIYNEQFFGPGTRLTVL.

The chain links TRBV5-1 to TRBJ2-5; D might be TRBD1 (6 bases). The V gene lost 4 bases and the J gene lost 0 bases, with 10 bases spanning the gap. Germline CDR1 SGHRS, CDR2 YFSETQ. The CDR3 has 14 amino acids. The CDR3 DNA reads TGCGCCAGCAGCCCAGGGGCGAACCAAGAGACCCAGTACTTC. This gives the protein CASSPGANQETQYF.

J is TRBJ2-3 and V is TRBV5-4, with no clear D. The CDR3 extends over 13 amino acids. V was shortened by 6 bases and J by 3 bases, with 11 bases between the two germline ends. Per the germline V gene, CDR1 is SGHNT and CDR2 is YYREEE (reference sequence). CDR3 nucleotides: TGTGCCAGCACCCCGGGTAGGACAGATACGCAGTATTTT. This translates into CASTPGRTDTQYF.

The CDR3 is CASSRGLAGENEQFF. For the CDR3, the DNA is TGTGCCAGCTCGCGGGGACTAGCGGGGGAGAATGAGCAGTTCTTC. The chain carries TRBV18 and TRBJ2-1, with 14 bases that match TRBD2. Trimming cost V 6 bases and J 7 bases; bases outside gene matches: 5. CDR3 length equals 15 residues. Germline CDR1 reads KGHSH; CDR2 reads LQKENI.

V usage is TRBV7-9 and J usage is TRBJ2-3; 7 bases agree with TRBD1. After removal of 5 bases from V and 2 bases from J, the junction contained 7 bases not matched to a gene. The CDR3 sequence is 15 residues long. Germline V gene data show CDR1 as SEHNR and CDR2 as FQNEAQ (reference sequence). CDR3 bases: TGTGCCAGCAGCCCAGGGACAGCTCTCACAGATACGCAGTATTTT. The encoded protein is CASSPGTALTDTQYF. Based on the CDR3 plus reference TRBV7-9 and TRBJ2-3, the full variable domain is DTGVSQNPRHKITKRGQNVTFRCDPISEHNRLYWYRQTLGQGPEFLTYFQNEAQLEKSRLLSDRFSAERPKGSFSTLEIQRTEQGDSAMYLCASSPGTALTDTQYFGPGTRLTVL.

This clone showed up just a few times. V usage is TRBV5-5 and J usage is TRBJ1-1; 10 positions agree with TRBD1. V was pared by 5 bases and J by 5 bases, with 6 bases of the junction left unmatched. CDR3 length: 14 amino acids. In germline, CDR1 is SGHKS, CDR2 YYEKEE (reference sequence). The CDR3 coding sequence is TGTGCCAGCAGGACCGGGACAGGGGTTACTGAAGCTTTCTTT. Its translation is CASRTGTGVTEAFF.

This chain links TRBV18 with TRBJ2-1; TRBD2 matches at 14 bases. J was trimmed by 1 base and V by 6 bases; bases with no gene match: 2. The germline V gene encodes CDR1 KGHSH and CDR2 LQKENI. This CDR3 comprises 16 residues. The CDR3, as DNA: TGTGCCAGCTCGACTAGCGGGGGGGTATCCTACAATGAGCAGTTCTTC. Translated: CASSTSGGVSYNEQFF.

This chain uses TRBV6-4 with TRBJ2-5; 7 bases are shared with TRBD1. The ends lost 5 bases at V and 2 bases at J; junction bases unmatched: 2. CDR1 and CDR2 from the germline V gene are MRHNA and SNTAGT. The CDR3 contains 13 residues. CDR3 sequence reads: CASSRDRQETQYF. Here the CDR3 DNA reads TGTGCCAGCAGTCGGGACAGACAAGAGACCCAGTACTTC.

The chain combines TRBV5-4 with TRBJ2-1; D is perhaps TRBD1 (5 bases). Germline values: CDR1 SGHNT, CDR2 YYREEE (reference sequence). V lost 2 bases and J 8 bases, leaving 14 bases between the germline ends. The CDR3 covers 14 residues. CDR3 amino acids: CASSFKLQGHEQFF. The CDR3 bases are TGTGCCAGCAGCTTTAAACTCCAGGGCCATGAGCAGTTCTTC.

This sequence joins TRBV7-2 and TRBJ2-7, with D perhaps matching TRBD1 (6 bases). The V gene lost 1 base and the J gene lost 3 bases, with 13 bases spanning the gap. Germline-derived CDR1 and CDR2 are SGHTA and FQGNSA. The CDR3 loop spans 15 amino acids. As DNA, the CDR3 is TGTGCCAGCAGCTTAGTACAGGGCTCTTACTACGAGCAGTACTTC. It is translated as CASSLVQGSYYEQYF. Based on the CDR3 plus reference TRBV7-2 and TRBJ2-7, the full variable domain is GAGVSQSPSNKVTEKGKDVELRCDPISGHTALYWYRQSLGQGLEFLIYFQGNSAPDKSGLPSDRFSAERTGGSVSTLTIQRTQQEDSAVYLCASSLVQGSYYEQYFGPGTRLTVT.

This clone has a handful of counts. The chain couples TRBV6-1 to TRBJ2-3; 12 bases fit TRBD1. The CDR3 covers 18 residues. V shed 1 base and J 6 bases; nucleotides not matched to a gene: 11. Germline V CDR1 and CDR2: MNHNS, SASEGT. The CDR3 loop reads CASSEVLTGTGGLDTQYF. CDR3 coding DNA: TGTGCCAGCAGTGAAGTCCTCACCGGGACAGGGGGCTTGGATACGCAGTATTTT.

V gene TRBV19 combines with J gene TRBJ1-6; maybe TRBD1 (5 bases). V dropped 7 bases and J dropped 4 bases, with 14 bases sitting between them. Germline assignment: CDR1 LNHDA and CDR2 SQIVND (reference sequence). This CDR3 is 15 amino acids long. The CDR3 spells CASMQDTSYNSPLHF. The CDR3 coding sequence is TGTGCCAGTATGCAGGACACTTCTTATAATTCACCCCTCCACTTT.

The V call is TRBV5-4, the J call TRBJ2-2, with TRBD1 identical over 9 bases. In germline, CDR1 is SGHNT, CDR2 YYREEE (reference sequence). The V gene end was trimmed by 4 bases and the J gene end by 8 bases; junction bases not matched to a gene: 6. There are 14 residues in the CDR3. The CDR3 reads CASSGSGQGGELFF. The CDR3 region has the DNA TGTGCCAGCAGCGGATCGGGACAGGGTGGGGAGCTGTTTTTT.

The DNA for the CDR3 is TGTGCCAGCAGGCCCCTCTTAGCGGGGGTCACAGATACGCAGTATTTT. Its translation is CASRPLLAGVTDTQYF. The chain recombines TRBV2 with TRBJ2-3, with TRBD2 identical over 9 bases. V gave up 6 bases and J gave up 2 bases; unmatched junction bases: 9. The germline V gene has CDR1 SNHLY and CDR2 FYNNEI. This CDR3 is built from 16 residues.

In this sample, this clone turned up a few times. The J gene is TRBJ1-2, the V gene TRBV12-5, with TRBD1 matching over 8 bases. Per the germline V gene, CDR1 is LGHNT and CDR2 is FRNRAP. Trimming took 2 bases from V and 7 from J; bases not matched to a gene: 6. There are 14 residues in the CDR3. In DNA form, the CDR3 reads TGTGCTAGTGGTTTGAGGCAGGGGGCTAGTGGCTACACCTTC. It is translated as CASGLRQGASGYTF.

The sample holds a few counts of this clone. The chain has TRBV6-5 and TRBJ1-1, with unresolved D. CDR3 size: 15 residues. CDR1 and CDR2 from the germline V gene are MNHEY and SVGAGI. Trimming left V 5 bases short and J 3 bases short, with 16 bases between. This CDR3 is CASSARRARDTEAFF. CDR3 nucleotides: TGTGCCAGCAGTGCGCGACGGGCGCGGGACACTGAAGCTTTCTTT.

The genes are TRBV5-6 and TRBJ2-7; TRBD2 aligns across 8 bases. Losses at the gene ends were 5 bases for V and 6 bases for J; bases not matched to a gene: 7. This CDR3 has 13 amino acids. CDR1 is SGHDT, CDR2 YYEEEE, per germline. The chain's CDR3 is CASRGAGVFEQYF. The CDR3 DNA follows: TGTGCCAGCAGGGGAGCGGGGGTTTTCGAGCAGTACTTC.

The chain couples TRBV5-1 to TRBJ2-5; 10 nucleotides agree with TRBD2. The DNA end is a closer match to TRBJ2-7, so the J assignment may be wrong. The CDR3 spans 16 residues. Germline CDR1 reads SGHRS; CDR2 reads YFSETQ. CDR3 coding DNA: TGCGCCAGCAGCTTGGCCGGAGTAGCGGGGGGCAACGAGCAGTACTTC. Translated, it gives CASSLAGVAGGNEQYF.

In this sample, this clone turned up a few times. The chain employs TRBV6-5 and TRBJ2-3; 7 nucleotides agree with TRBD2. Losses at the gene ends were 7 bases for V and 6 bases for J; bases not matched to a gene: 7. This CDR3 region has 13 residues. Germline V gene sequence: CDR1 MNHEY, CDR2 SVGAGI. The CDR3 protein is CASKRGLADTQYF. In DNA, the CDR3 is TGTGCCAGCAAGCGGGGACTCGCGGATACGCAGTATTTT.

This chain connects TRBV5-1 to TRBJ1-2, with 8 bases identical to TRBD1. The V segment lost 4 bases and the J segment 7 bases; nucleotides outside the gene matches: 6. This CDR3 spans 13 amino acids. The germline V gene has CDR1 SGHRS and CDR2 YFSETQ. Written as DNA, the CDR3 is TGCGCCAGCAGCGTTGACAGGGGAATTGGCTACACCTTC. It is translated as CASSVDRGIGYTF.